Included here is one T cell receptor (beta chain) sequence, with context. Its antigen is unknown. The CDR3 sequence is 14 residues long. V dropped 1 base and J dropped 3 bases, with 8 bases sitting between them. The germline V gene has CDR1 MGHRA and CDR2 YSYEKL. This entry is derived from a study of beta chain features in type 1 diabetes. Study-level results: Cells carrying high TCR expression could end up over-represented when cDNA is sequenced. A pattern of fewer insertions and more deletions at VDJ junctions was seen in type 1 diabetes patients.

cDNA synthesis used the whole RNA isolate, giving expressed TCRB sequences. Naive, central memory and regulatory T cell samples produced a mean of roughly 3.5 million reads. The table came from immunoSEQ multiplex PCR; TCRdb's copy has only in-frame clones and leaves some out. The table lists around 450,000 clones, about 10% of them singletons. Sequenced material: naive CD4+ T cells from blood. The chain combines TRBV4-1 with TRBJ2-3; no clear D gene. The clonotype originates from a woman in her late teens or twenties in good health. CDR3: CASSQVDKTDTQYF. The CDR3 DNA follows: TGCGCCAGCAGCCAAGTAGACAAAACAGATACGCAGTATTTT.